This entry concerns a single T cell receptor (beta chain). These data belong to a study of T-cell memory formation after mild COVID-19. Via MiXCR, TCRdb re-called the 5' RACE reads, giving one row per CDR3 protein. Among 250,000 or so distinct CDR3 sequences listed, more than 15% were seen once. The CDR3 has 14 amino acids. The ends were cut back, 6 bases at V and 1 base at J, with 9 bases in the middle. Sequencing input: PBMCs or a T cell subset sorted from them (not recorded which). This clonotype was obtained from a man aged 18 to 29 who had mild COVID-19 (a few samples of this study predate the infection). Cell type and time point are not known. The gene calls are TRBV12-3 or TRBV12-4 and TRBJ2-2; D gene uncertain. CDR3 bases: TGTGCCAGCAGCCGAGACTGGAACACCGGGGAGCTGTTTTTT. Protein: CASSRDWNTGELFF.